This T cell receptor beta chain was profiled in a study of T cells in Graves' hyperthyroidism and ophthalmopathy. General study results and limits: Blood also carried most thyroid clonotypes expanded above 0.001.

Each diagnosis was grounded in clinical symptoms, serum thyroxine and TRAb, thyroid ultrasound, and orbital computed tomography. In germline, CDR1 is LNHDA, CDR2 SQIVND (reference sequence). The CDR3 is 15 amino acids. V was cut by 3 bases and J by 3 bases, with 15 bases left in between. This clonotype was detected only a few times. No antigen is known for it. TCR beta CDR3 regions were amplified from RNA transcripts. RT-PCR in the first round (using the HTBI primer set) targeted the TCR CDR3. TCRdb reprocessed the multiplex PCR reads via MiXCR and lists one record per CDR3 protein. In the table there are around 300,000 distinct CDR3 sequences, approximately 19% of which are singletons.

The receptor's source is a man aged 45-60 years with Graves' ophthalmopathy. The sequencing sample was made of blood. V usage is TRBV19 and J usage is TRBJ2-7; D may match TRBD1 or TRBD2 (6 bases each). The chain's CDR3 is CASSIRSGGLYEQYF. Written as DNA, the CDR3 is TGTGCCAGTAGTATCCGATCCGGGGGCCTCTACGAGCAGTACTTC.